This T cell receptor beta chain was identified during a study of cytomegalovirus exposure and HLA in healthy donors. In the PCR, 60 Vbeta and 13 Jbeta primers were used. The repertoire was sequenced with immunoSEQ multiplex PCR; TCRdb's copy has only in-frame clones and lacks some. The sample carries under 200,000 clones, around 86% recorded once. Germline V gives CDR1 SGHRS, CDR2 YFSETQ. This CDR3 comprises 15 residues. The germline V and J ends were trimmed by 0 bases and 0 bases, with 7 bases remaining between them. The chain has TRBV5-1 and TRBJ2-1, with D hard to call. Sequencing used PBMCs. This TCR was recovered from a male donor in good health and CMV-seronegative. CDR3 region: CASSLDPSSYNEQFF. In nucleotides, the CDR3 is TGCGCCAGCAGCTTGGACCCCAGCTCCTACAATGAGCAGTTCTTC.